Below, one T cell receptor beta chain is given with its context. Its antigen remains unknown. The data belong to a study of beta chain features in type 1 diabetes. Study-wide background: Similarity in age, gender and cell yields was seen between patients and healthy donors. Researchers looked at about 110 million sorted cells across all samples.

Reverse transcription of all isolated RNA meant that expressed TCRB transcripts were sequenced. The average read count of naive, central memory and regulatory T cell samples was approximately 3.5 million. Produced via immunoSEQ multiplex PCR; TCRdb's table is partial and in-frame only. The sample shows about 290,000 clones, 8% of them seen only once. Study findings and constraints: Junctions at VDJ sites from type 1 diabetes patients had fewer insertions and more deletions.

The source is a woman aged 18-29 years in good health. The sample comprised central memory CD4+ T cells from blood.

As DNA, the CDR3 is TGCGCCAGCAGGGGAGGGGGGTCTTTCATCTACGAGCAGTACTTC. It translates to CASRGGGSFIYEQYF. The rearrangement uses TRBV10-1 and TRBJ2-7, with D possibly matching TRBD2 (7 bases). V was trimmed by 6 bases and J by 3 bases, leaving 18 bases between them. CDR3 length: 15 amino acids. Per germline, CDR1 WNHNN and CDR2 SYGVQD (reference sequence).